The rows below give T cell receptor beta chains drawn from one sample of a study of blood T cell repertoires in COVID-19. Produced via immunoSEQ multiplex PCR; TCRdb's table is partial and in-frame only. This table holds over 45,000 clones, 60% to 80% found once. Sequencing used peripheral blood. All receptors come from a human donor with active or convalescent COVID-19. The donor label of this sample is uncertain. Each CDR3 is given with its conserved first and last residue. The D gene is left open where the match is weak. The size entry is marked missing in some rows and otherwise reads once, few, many or a size class.

clone_size	d_call	v_call	j_call	cdr3_nt	cdr3_aa
NA	NA	TRBV27	TRBJ1-5	TGTGCCAGCAGCCCTGCTGGGGCTTTAGGTCAGCCCCAGCATTTT	CASSPAGALGQPQHF
NA	TRBD2	TRBV10-3	TRBJ2-7	TGTGCCATCAGTGGGGTAACTAGCGGGAGGGAGGAGCAGTACTTC	CAISGVTSGREEQYF
NA	NA	TRBV5-1	TRBJ2-2	TGCGCCAGCAGCTTGGCGGAGGGAAGCACCGGGGAGCTGTTTTTT	CASSLAEGSTGELFF
NA	TRBD1	TRBV7-3	TRBJ2-5	TGTGCCAGCAGCTTAACCCCGGGACAGAAAGAGACCCAGTACTTC	CASSLTPGQKETQYF
once	NA	TRBV24-1	TRBJ1-5	TGTGCCACCAGTGATTCGGCGGTCCGGCCCCAGCATTTT	CATSDSAVRPQHF
NA	NA	TRBV4-1	TRBJ2-1	TGCGCCAGCAGCCAGGGGGTTGGGTCGGGGGAATGGCAGTTCTTC	CASSQGVGSGEWQFF
NA	NA	TRBV20-1	TRBJ1-5	TGCAGTGCTAGTCAGGGCCGGTCGGATCAGCCCCAGCATTTT	CSASQGRSDQPQHF
NA	TRBD1	TRBV3-1/TRBV3-2	TRBJ1-2	TGTGCCAGCAGCCAAGGGTCGAAGGGGGCGCGAGGCTACACCTTC	CASSQGSKGARGYTF
NA	NA	TRBV5-4	TRBJ1-2	TGTGCCAGCAGCTTGGAAGTCAGGGGAACGGATGGCTACACCTTC	CASSLEVRGTDGYTF
NA	NA	TRBV10-3	TRBJ2-5	TGTGCCGCAAGGGGGGGAGAGACCCAGTACTTC	CAARGGETQYF
NA	TRBD2	TRBV11-3	TRBJ2-2	TGTGCCAGCAGCCGTCCGACTAGCGGGAGTACCGGGGAGCTGTTTTTT	CASSRPTSGSTGELFF
NA	NA	TRBV6-5	TRBJ2-7	TGTGCCAGCAACCGAGCGGAACCCTACGAGCAGTACTTC	CASNRAEPYEQYF
NA	NA	TRBV10-3	TRBJ1-2	TGTGCCATCGGAAGACAGGTAGATTATGGCTACACCTTC	CAIGRQVDYGYTF
NA	NA	TRBV4-1	TRBJ2-7	TGCGCCAGCAGCCAAGATTATGGTTATGCGTCCTACGAGCAGTACTTC	CASSQDYGYASYEQYF
NA	TRBD1	TRBV24-1	TRBJ1-3	TGTGCCACCAGTGATACGCTGGGGACAGTCGAGCTCTCTGGAAACACCATATATTTT	CATSDTLGTVELSGNTIYF
NA	TRBD2	TRBV9	TRBJ2-7	TGTGCCAGCAGCGTTGGGACTAGCGGGACCGAGCAGTACTTC	CASSVGTSGTEQYF
NA	TRBD1	TRBV6-5	TRBJ2-7	TGTGCCAGCAAGACAGGGGGCTACGAGCAGTACTTC	CASKTGGYEQYF
NA	NA	TRBV9	TRBJ1-2	TGTGCCAGCAGCGTACAGAACTATGGCTACACCTTC	CASSVQNYGYTF
NA	NA	TRBV9	TRBJ2-1	TGTGCCAGCAGCGTGGCTAGCGCATACAATGAGCAGTTCTTC	CASSVASAYNEQFF
NA	NA	TRBV6-5	TRBJ2-7	TGTGCCAGCAGCCCACCAGGGTTCTACGAGCAGTACTTC	CASSPPGFYEQYF
NA	NA	TRBV24-1	TRBJ2-7	TGTGCCACCAGTGATTTAAACACCCCTTCTTCCGAGCAGTACTTC	CATSDLNTPSSEQYF
NA	NA	TRBV28	TRBJ1-4	TGTGCCAGCAGTTTAGGGCAGCCAAATGAAAAACTGTTTTTT	CASSLGQPNEKLFF
NA	TRBD1	TRBV25-1	TRBJ2-5	TGTGCCAGCAGTGAGACAGGGGGGTACCAAGAGACCCAGTACTTC	CASSETGGYQETQYF
NA	TRBD2	TRBV11-1	TRBJ2-3	TGTGCCAGCAGCTTAGCGGGGACTAGGGCAGATACGCAGTATTTT	CASSLAGTRADTQYF
few	NA	TRBV5-1	TRBJ1-2	TGCGCCAGCAGCTTGACTATGGCGGGTAACTATGGCTACACCTTC	CASSLTMAGNYGYTF
NA	TRBD2	TRBV6-5	TRBJ2-5	TGTGCCAGCAGTTACTCGCAGGGAGGGTTGGAGACCCAGTACTTC	CASSYSQGGLETQYF
NA	NA	TRBV7-8	TRBJ2-7	TGTGCCAGCAGCCCGACGGCGGGATTTCCCTACGAGCAGTACTTC	CASSPTAGFPYEQYF
NA	NA	TRBV11-2	TRBJ2-2	TGTGCCAGCAGCGCTCCCAGGGGCACGAACACCGGGGAGCTGTTTTTT	CASSAPRGTNTGELFF
NA	TRBD1	TRBV5-1	TRBJ1-1	TGCGCCAGCAGCAGGTGGAGGGGGCAAATGAACACTGAAGCTTTCTTT	CASSRWRGQMNTEAFF
NA	NA	TRBV18	TRBJ2-7	TGTGCCAGCTCACCTAGACCGATTCCAGAGGGCGAGCAGTACTTC	CASSPRPIPEGEQYF
few	TRBD1	TRBV6-5	TRBJ2-2	TGTGCCAGCAGGAGCGGACAGGTTAACACCGGGGAGCTGTTTTTT	CASRSGQVNTGELFF
NA	NA	TRBV21-1	TRBJ2-2	TGTGCCAGCAGGGTTCAACGGCAAAGCGCTTACACCGGGGAGCTGTTTTTT	CASRVQRQSAYTGELFF
NA	TRBD2	TRBV9	TRBJ2-1	TGTGCCAGCACCATATCAGGAGAAACTAGCGGGGAGGGCTTTGAAGAAGAGCAGTTCTTC	CASTISGETSGEGFEEEQFF
once	NA	TRBV19	TRBJ1-2	TGTGCCAGTAAAAGGACAGACTATGGCTACACCTTC	CASKRTDYGYTF
NA	NA	TRBV19	TRBJ2-2	TGTGCCAGTAGTATAGTCGGAGGCGGGGAGCTGTTTTTT	CASSIVGGGELFF
NA	TRBD2	TRBV7-9	TRBJ2-7	TGTGCCAGCAGCTCCTTGCGGGAGTTTAACGAGCAGTACTTC	CASSSLREFNEQYF
NA	NA	TRBV6-4	TRBJ1-1	TGTGCCAGCAGTGTAGGCGAGGACACTGAAGCTTTCTTT	CASSVGEDTEAFF
NA	NA	TRBV4-1	TRBJ2-7	TGCGCCAGCAGGGCAGCGGGCCGATCCTACGAGCAGTACTTC	CASRAAGRSYEQYF
few	TRBD1	TRBV6-2/TRBV6-3	TRBJ1-2	TGTGCCAGCAGTGGGGGACAGAACCTTAACTATGGCTACACCTTC	CASSGGQNLNYGYTF
few	TRBD1	TRBV7-6	TRBJ2-7	TGTGCCAGCAGCTTAAGGGGGCAAGGGTTTGGCGAGCAGTACTTC	CASSLRGQGFGEQYF
few	NA	TRBV3-1/TRBV3-2	TRBJ1-6	TGTGCCAGCGCCGGGGCCTATAATTCACCCCTCCACTTT	CASAGAYNSPLHF
NA	TRBD1	TRBV30	TRBJ2-3	TGTGCCTGGAGTTCGGGACAGGGGAACACAGATACGCAGTATTTT	CAWSSGQGNTDTQYF
NA	TRBD1	TRBV6-5	TRBJ1-1	TGTGCCAGCAGTAGGGACAGGGTCTCCACTGAAGCTTTCTTT	CASSRDRVSTEAFF
NA	NA	TRBV10-3	TRBJ2-7	TGTGCCATCAACCGGGAGAGCTCCTACGAGCAGTACTTC	CAINRESSYEQYF
NA	NA	TRBV27	TRBJ2-3	TGTGCCAGCAGTTACGGGGGAGTAGATACGCAGTATTTT	CASSYGGVDTQYF
NA	NA	TRBV7-2	TRBJ1-3	TGTGCCAGCAGCTTAGCCGGGACATTAAGTGGAAACACCATATATTTT	CASSLAGTLSGNTIYF
NA	NA	TRBV10-2	TRBJ2-1	TGCGCCAGCAGTCGGGGTCCTAACAATGAGCAGTTCTTC	CASSRGPNNEQFF
NA	TRBD1	TRBV5-1	TRBJ2-2	TGCGCCAGCAGCTCGGGACAGGGAAAGGCCGGGGAGCTGTTTTTT	CASSSGQGKAGELFF
few	TRBD2	TRBV9	TRBJ2-2	TGTGCCAGCAGCGTAGAAGCCAGCGGGAGACTTGGCGGGGAGCTGTTTTTT	CASSVEASGRLGGELFF
NA	NA	TRBV9	TRBJ2-7	TGTGCCAGCAGCGTAGCTGGAGGGAAACCCTACGAGCAGTACTTC	CASSVAGGKPYEQYF
NA	NA	TRBV7-8	TRBJ2-1	TGTGCCAGCAGCTTAGCGGGAGTATCCTATGAGCAGTTCTTC	CASSLAGVSYEQFF